This record looks at one TCR beta chain sequence and its context. Within the sample, other DNA sequences also encode this same CDR3. The data were obtained in a study of T cell responses to AZD1222 COVID-19 vaccine. Across the whole study: Researchers grouped second doses given at about 4 or about 12 weeks into one pool.

The table came from immunoSEQ multiplex PCR; TCRdb's copy has only in-frame clones and leaves some out. In the table there are fewer than 200,000 clones, around 89% of which are singletons. CDR1 and CDR2 from the germline V gene are MGHRA and YSYEKL. V was trimmed by 1 base and J by 3 bases, leaving 9 bases between them. The CDR3 runs to 14 residues. The source of this sequence is an adult in good health. The specimen comprised peripheral blood, sampled on day 0 of AZD1222 vaccination. The chain uses TRBV4-1 and TRBJ1-2; no clear D. The CDR3, as DNA: TGCGCCAGCAGCCAAGTAACACTCTACTATGGCTACACCTTC. It codes for CASSQVTLYYGYTF.